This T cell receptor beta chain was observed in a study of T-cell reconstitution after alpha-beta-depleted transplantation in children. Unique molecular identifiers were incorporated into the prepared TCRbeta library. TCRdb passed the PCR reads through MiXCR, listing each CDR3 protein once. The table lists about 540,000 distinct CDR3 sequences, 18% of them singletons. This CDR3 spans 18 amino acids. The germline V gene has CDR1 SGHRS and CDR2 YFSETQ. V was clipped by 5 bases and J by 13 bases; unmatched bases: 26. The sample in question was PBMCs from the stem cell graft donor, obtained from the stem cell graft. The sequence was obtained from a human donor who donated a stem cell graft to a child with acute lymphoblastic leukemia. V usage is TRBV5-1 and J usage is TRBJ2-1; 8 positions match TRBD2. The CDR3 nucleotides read TGCGCCAGCAGGTTAGGGAGAACCGGGACTAGTAAATTGGTAGTACAGTTCTTC. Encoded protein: CASRLGRTGTSKLVVQFF. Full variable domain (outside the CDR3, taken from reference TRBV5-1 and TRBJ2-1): KAGVTQTPRYLIKTRGQQVTLSCSPISGHRSVSWYQQTPGQGLQFLFEYFSETQRNKGNFPGRFSGRQFSNSRSEMNVSTLELGDSALYLCASRLGRTGTSKLVVQFFGPGTRLTVL.